This is a list of T cell receptor beta chains from one sample in a study of graft-versus-host responses after intestinal transplantation. Here immunoSEQ multiplex PCR was the method, and the copy in TCRdb shows in-frame clones only, minus some. Of about 130,000 clones in the sample, roughly 91% were seen once. These receptors' antigens are unknown. Material: unstimulated CD4+ T cells sorted from spleen or lymph node cells, obtained before intestinal transplant. These receptors were obtained from a human donor who received an intestinal transplant. The CDR3 runs from the conserved cysteine through the conserved F or W. The order of the fields is CDR3 length, J gene, D gene, clone size, V gene, CDR3 protein, CDR3 DNA. D genes are given only for firm matches. The size entry is marked missing in some rows and otherwise reads once, few, many or a size class.

cdr3_length: 13
j_call: TRBJ1-1
d_call: .
clone_size: .
v_call: TRBV7-2
cdr3_aa: CASSLVQVTEAFF
cdr3_nt: TGTGCCAGCAGCTTAGTACAGGTGACTGAAGCTTTCTTT

cdr3_length: 16
j_call: TRBJ2-7
d_call: TRBD1
clone_size: .
v_call: TRBV28
cdr3_aa: CASSLISGQGRYEQYF
cdr3_nt: TGTGCCAGCAGTTTAATATCGGGACAGGGACGCTACGAGCAGTACTTC

cdr3_length: 12
j_call: TRBJ2-7
d_call: .
clone_size: .
v_call: TRBV5-1
cdr3_aa: CASSRTDYEQYF
cdr3_nt: TGCGCCAGCAGTAGAACGGACTACGAGCAGTACTTC

cdr3_length: 18
j_call: TRBJ2-1
d_call: .
clone_size: .
v_call: TRBV9
cdr3_aa: CASSVGLRRQGGYNEQFF
cdr3_nt: TGTGCCAGCAGCGTAGGCCTACGCCGACAGGGAGGCTACAATGAGCAGTTCTTC

cdr3_length: 14
j_call: TRBJ2-7
d_call: .
clone_size: .
v_call: TRBV28
cdr3_aa: CASSLPWPPYEQYF
cdr3_nt: TGTGCCAGCAGTTTACCTTGGCCACCCTACGAGCAGTACTTC

cdr3_length: 14
j_call: TRBJ1-2
d_call: TRBD1
clone_size: .
v_call: TRBV28
cdr3_aa: CASTIQGALYGYTF
cdr3_nt: TGTGCCAGCACGATACAGGGGGCTCTCTATGGCTACACCTTC

cdr3_length: 15
j_call: TRBJ2-7
d_call: .
clone_size: .
v_call: TRBV7-2
cdr3_aa: CASSSLVENFGEQYF
cdr3_nt: TGTGCCAGCAGCTCTCTGGTAGAAAACTTTGGCGAGCAGTACTTC

cdr3_length: 16
j_call: TRBJ2-6
d_call: .
clone_size: .
v_call: TRBV9
cdr3_aa: CASSVPGRSGANVLTF
cdr3_nt: TGTGCCAGCAGCGTACCTGGGAGGTCTGGGGCCAACGTCCTGACTTTC

cdr3_length: 15
j_call: TRBJ2-1
d_call: .
clone_size: once
v_call: TRBV4-1
cdr3_aa: CASSPSGVSNNEQFF
cdr3_nt: TGCGCCAGCAGCCCGAGTGGCGTCTCCAACAATGAGCAGTTCTTC

cdr3_length: 16
j_call: TRBJ2-7
d_call: TRBD1
clone_size: .
v_call: TRBV6-6
cdr3_aa: CASSPLGTGEHYEQYF
cdr3_nt: TGTGCCAGCAGTCCCCTCGGGACAGGCGAACACTACGAGCAGTACTTC

cdr3_length: 17
j_call: TRBJ2-1
d_call: .
clone_size: once
v_call: TRBV28
cdr3_aa: CASSNRKRGGGGNEQFF
cdr3_nt: TGTGCCAGCAGTAACCGTAAACGAGGGGGTGGGGGGAATGAGCAGTTCTTC

cdr3_length: 13
j_call: TRBJ2-5
d_call: TRBD1
clone_size: .
v_call: TRBV4-3
cdr3_aa: CASSQGQGVAQYF
cdr3_nt: TGCGCCAGCAGCCAGGGACAGGGAGTGGCCCAGTACTTC

cdr3_length: 18
j_call: TRBJ1-5
d_call: .
clone_size: .
v_call: TRBV2
cdr3_aa: CASSLHNPGPTSNQPQHF
cdr3_nt: TGTGCCAGCAGCCTGCACAATCCAGGGCCTACCAGCAATCAGCCCCAGCATTTT

cdr3_length: 15
j_call: TRBJ2-1
d_call: .
clone_size: .
v_call: TRBV7-3
cdr3_aa: CASSYRGSLPDEQFF
cdr3_nt: TGTGCCAGCAGCTACCGGGGATCACTTCCCGATGAGCAGTTCTTC

cdr3_length: 17
j_call: TRBJ1-1
d_call: TRBD1
clone_size: .
v_call: TRBV18
cdr3_aa: CASSPSGTGLSDTEAFF
cdr3_nt: TGTGCCAGCTCACCATCCGGGACAGGGCTTTCGGACACTGAAGCTTTCTTT

cdr3_length: 12
j_call: TRBJ1-5
d_call: .
clone_size: .
v_call: TRBV6-5
cdr3_aa: CASSELNQPQHF
cdr3_nt: TGTGCCAGCAGCGAACTCAATCAGCCCCAGCATTTT

cdr3_length: 14
j_call: TRBJ2-7
d_call: .
clone_size: .
v_call: TRBV6-1
cdr3_aa: CASSEVGLKYEQYF
cdr3_nt: TGTGCCAGCAGTGAAGTTGGTCTTAAGTACGAGCAGTACTTC

cdr3_length: 18
j_call: TRBJ2-5
d_call: TRBD2
clone_size: .
v_call: TRBV7-3
cdr3_aa: CASSLTLLAGGVTETQYF
cdr3_nt: TGTGCCAGCAGCTTAACCCTTCTAGCGGGGGGTGTTACGGAGACCCAGTACTTC

cdr3_length: 15
j_call: TRBJ2-5
d_call: TRBD2
clone_size: .
v_call: TRBV5-4
cdr3_aa: CASSLAASGKETQYF
cdr3_nt: TGTGCCAGCAGCTTGGCGGCTAGCGGCAAAGAGACCCAGTACTTC

cdr3_length: 20
j_call: TRBJ2-1
d_call: .
clone_size: .
v_call: TRBV6-4
cdr3_aa: CASSDPWGRAGWFSYNEQFF
cdr3_nt: TGTGCCAGCAGTGACCCCTGGGGAAGGGCCGGTTGGTTCTCCTACAATGAGCAGTTCTTC

cdr3_length: 15
j_call: TRBJ1-6
d_call: TRBD1
clone_size: .
v_call: TRBV7-2
cdr3_aa: CASSSRQGGNSPLHF
cdr3_nt: TGTGCCAGCAGCTCCCGACAGGGTGGGAATTCACCCCTCCACTTT

cdr3_length: 15
j_call: TRBJ1-5
d_call: .
clone_size: .
v_call: TRBV7-2
cdr3_aa: CASSPYGRGNQPQHF
cdr3_nt: TGTGCCAGCAGCCCGTACGGCAGGGGCAATCAGCCCCAGCATTTT

cdr3_length: 18
j_call: TRBJ1-6
d_call: .
clone_size: .
v_call: TRBV5-8
cdr3_aa: CASSAGTGSKRKNSPLHF
cdr3_nt: TGTGCCAGCAGCGCCGGAACAGGGAGTAAGCGTAAGAATTCACCCCTCCACTTT

cdr3_length: 15
j_call: TRBJ2-4
d_call: .
clone_size: .
v_call: TRBV28
cdr3_aa: CASSQPTGAKNIQYF
cdr3_nt: TGTGCCAGCAGCCAGCCCACAGGGGCCAAAAACATTCAGTACTTC

cdr3_length: 12
j_call: TRBJ2-2
d_call: .
clone_size: once
v_call: TRBV14
cdr3_aa: CASSQGTGELFF
cdr3_nt: TGTGCCAGCAGCCAGGGGACCGGGGAGCTGTTTTTT

cdr3_length: 15
j_call: TRBJ2-7
d_call: .
clone_size: .
v_call: TRBV21-1
cdr3_aa: CASSKTSGKSYEQYF
cdr3_nt: TGTGCCAGCAGCAAAACTAGCGGGAAATCCTACGAGCAGTACTTC

cdr3_length: 12
j_call: TRBJ2-5
d_call: .
clone_size: .
v_call: TRBV7-8
cdr3_aa: CASSPWEETQYF
cdr3_nt: TGTGCCAGCAGCCCCTGGGAAGAGACCCAGTACTTC

cdr3_length: 13
j_call: TRBJ2-7
d_call: .
clone_size: once
v_call: TRBV25-1
cdr3_aa: CASTGARSGEQYF
cdr3_nt: TGTGCCAGCACGGGGGCTCGTTCTGGCGAGCAGTACTTC

cdr3_length: 18
j_call: TRBJ2-5
d_call: .
clone_size: .
v_call: TRBV9
cdr3_aa: CASSTSEGEGLFVETQYF
cdr3_nt: TGTGCCAGCAGCACCTCCGAGGGGGAGGGCCTGTTCGTGGAGACCCAGTACTTC

cdr3_length: 15
j_call: TRBJ2-1
d_call: TRBD2
clone_size: .
v_call: TRBV2
cdr3_aa: CASRISSGRANEQFF
cdr3_nt: TGTGCCAGCAGGATTTCTAGCGGGAGGGCCAATGAGCAGTTCTTC

cdr3_length: 15
j_call: TRBJ1-3
d_call: .
clone_size: few
v_call: TRBV30
cdr3_aa: CAWRGWGVSGNTIYF
cdr3_nt: TGTGCCTGGAGGGGGTGGGGGGTCTCGGGAAACACCATATATTTT

cdr3_length: 15
j_call: TRBJ1-2
d_call: .
clone_size: .
v_call: TRBV28
cdr3_aa: CASSSPGEGGYGYTF
cdr3_nt: TGTGCCAGCAGTTCCCCAGGGGAAGGGGGCTATGGCTACACCTTC

cdr3_length: 13
j_call: TRBJ2-7
d_call: .
clone_size: few
v_call: TRBV28
cdr3_aa: CASRRPANYEQYF
cdr3_nt: TGTGCCAGCAGACGACCTGCCAACTACGAGCAGTACTTC

cdr3_length: 15
j_call: TRBJ1-2
d_call: TRBD1
clone_size: .
v_call: TRBV18
cdr3_aa: CASSPRQGPEGGYTF
cdr3_nt: TGTGCCAGCTCACCACGACAGGGGCCCGAAGGGGGCTACACCTTC

cdr3_length: 15
j_call: TRBJ2-7
d_call: TRBD1
clone_size: .
v_call: TRBV7-2
cdr3_aa: CASSLEGQPLYEQYF
cdr3_nt: TGTGCCAGCAGCTTAGAGGGACAGCCACTCTACGAGCAGTACTTC

cdr3_length: 17
j_call: TRBJ1-4
d_call: .
clone_size: .
v_call: TRBV28
cdr3_aa: CASSPSAYGGANEKLFF
cdr3_nt: TGTGCCAGCAGTCCCTCCGCCTATGGGGGGGCTAATGAAAAACTGTTTTTT

cdr3_length: 17
j_call: TRBJ2-7
d_call: TRBD1
clone_size: .
v_call: TRBV5-6
cdr3_aa: CASSLDVRTGGRYEQYF
cdr3_nt: TGCGCCAGCAGCCTCGACGTGCGGACAGGGGGTAGGTACGAGCAGTACTTC

cdr3_length: 18
j_call: TRBJ2-1
d_call: TRBD2
clone_size: .
v_call: TRBV19
cdr3_aa: CASSIGGLAGVVGNEQFF
cdr3_nt: TGTGCCAGTAGTATAGGCGGACTAGCGGGAGTGGTAGGGAATGAGCAGTTCTTC

cdr3_length: 14
j_call: TRBJ2-3
d_call: .
clone_size: .
v_call: TRBV6-1
cdr3_aa: CASSDIGLAGTQYF
cdr3_nt: TGTGCCAGCAGTGACATTGGTCTAGCCGGTACGCAGTATTTT

cdr3_length: 15
j_call: TRBJ1-4
d_call: TRBD1
clone_size: .
v_call: TRBV4-1
cdr3_aa: CASSQIDRVLEKLFF
cdr3_nt: TGCGCCAGCAGCCAGATCGACAGGGTGTTGGAAAAACTGTTTTTT

cdr3_length: 13
j_call: TRBJ2-7
d_call: TRBD1
clone_size: .
v_call: TRBV6-1
cdr3_aa: CATNRGRADEQYF
cdr3_nt: TGTGCCACCAACAGGGGGCGCGCAGACGAGCAGTACTTC

cdr3_length: 14
j_call: TRBJ2-5
d_call: TRBD1
clone_size: .
v_call: TRBV11-2
cdr3_aa: CASSTRTGQETQYF
cdr3_nt: TGTGCCAGCAGCACCCGGACAGGACAAGAGACCCAGTACTTC

cdr3_length: 15
j_call: TRBJ2-1
d_call: TRBD2
clone_size: once
v_call: TRBV7-9
cdr3_aa: CASSPLAGVLNEQFF
cdr3_nt: TGTGCCAGCAGCCCCCTAGCGGGAGTCCTGAATGAGCAGTTCTTC